The source of this TCR beta chain is a study of T cells after yellow fever vaccination. Only a few counts were recorded for this clonotype. Its target is unknown. Overall study findings and caveats: Although most clonotypes did not, a small share appeared in both CD4 and CD8 compartments. Reappearing after the booster were most of the clones from primary vaccination (roughly 95% CD4, 85% to 90% CD8). Repertoires obtained by FACS sorting could include abundant clonotypes that entered as contaminants from the bulk population.

A 5'RACE template-switching step, the method used to make TCR cDNA, added a universal primer site and UMIs. Each CDR3 protein is one row after TCRdb ran MiXCR on the 5' RACE reads. The sample lists approximately 74,000 distinct CDR3 sequences, approximately 7.7% occurring once. The specimen comprised CD8+ T cells sorted from PBMCs, sampled 4 to 5 days after the first yellow fever vaccination. The clonotype originates from a young man who received the YFV17D yellow fever vaccine.

CDR3 in DNA: TGCGCCAGCAGCCAACACCAGGGCCCCCATAAGCCCCAGCATTTT. Amino acid sequence: CASSQHQGPHKPQHF. V is TRBV4-1 and J is TRBJ1-5, with a weak D call TRBD1 (5 bases). V lost 2 bases to trimming and J lost 8 bases, with 16 bases between them. Germline V gene lookup returns CDR1 MGHRA and CDR2 YSYEKL. This CDR3 is 15 amino acids long.